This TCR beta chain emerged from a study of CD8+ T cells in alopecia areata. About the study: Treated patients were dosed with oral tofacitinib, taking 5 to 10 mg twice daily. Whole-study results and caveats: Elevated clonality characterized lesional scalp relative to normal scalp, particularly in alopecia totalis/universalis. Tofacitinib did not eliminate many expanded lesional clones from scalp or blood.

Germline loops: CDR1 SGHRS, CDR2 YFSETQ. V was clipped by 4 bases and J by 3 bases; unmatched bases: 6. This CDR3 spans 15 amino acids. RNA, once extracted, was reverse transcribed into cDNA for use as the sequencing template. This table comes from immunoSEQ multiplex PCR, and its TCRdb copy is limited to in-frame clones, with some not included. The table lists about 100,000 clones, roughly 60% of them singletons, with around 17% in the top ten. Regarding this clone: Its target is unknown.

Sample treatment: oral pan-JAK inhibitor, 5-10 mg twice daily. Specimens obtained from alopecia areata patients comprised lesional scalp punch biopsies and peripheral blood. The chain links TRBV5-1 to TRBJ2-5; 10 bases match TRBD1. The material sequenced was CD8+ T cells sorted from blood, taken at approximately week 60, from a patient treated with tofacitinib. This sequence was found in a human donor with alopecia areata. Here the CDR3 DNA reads TGCGCCAGCAGCCTGAGGACAGGGGGGGAAGAGACCCAGTACTTC. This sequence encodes CASSLRTGGEETQYF. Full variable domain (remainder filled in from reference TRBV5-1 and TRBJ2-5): KAGVTQTPRYLIKTRGQQVTLSCSPISGHRSVSWYQQTPGQGLQFLFEYFSETQRNKGNFPGRFSGRQFSNSRSEMNVSTLELGDSALYLCASSLRTGGEETQYFGPGTRLLVL.